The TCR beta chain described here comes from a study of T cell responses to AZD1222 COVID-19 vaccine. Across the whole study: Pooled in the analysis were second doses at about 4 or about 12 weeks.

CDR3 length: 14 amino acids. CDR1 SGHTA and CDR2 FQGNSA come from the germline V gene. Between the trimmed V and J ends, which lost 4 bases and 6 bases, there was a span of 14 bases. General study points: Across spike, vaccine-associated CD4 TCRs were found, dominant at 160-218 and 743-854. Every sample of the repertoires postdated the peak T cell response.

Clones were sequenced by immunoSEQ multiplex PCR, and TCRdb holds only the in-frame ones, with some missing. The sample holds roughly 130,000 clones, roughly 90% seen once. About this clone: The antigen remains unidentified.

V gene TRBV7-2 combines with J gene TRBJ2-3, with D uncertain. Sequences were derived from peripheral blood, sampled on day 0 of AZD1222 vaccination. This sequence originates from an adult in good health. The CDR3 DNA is TGTGCCAGCAGCTCTACGCCACGTGGGGATACGCAGTATTTT. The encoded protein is CASSSTPRGDTQYF.